The next 5 T cell receptor beta chains were all read from a single sample in a study of blood T cell repertoires in COVID-19. The protocol was immunoSEQ multiplex PCR, while the TCRdb copy is restricted to in-frame clones and leaves out a portion. The repertoire consists of roughly 300,000 clones, with 91% occurring once and the leading ten covering roughly 2.3%. The sequencing input was peripheral blood. The receptor source for this set is a woman under 40 with COVID-19, enrolled during active disease.

This clone was found once. J is TRBJ2-1 and V is TRBV9; no reliable D call. There are 17 residues in the CDR3. The V gene's germline CDR1 is SGDLS and CDR2 YYNGEE. V dropped 0 bases and J dropped 4 bases, with 17 bases sitting between them. CDR3 sequence reads: CASSVGGGSTLYNEQFF. The CDR3 DNA reads as TGTGCCAGCAGCGTAGGAGGTGGGTCTACGCTGTACAATGAGCAGTTCTTC.

V and J are TRBV18 and TRBJ2-7, with D perhaps TRBD1 (6 bases). The germline V gene encodes CDR1 KGHSH and CDR2 LQKENI. This CDR3 contains 16 residues. Trimming pared 4 bases from V and 6 bases from J, leaving 22 bases between. For the CDR3, the DNA is TGTGCCAGCTCACGCCCCACGCGGAACCTACAGGGCGAGCAGTACTTC. Amino acid sequence: CASSRPTRNLQGEQYF.

The CDR3 protein is CASRTTGANYGYTF. DNA of the CDR3: TGTGCCAGCAGAACAACCGGGGCTAACTATGGCTACACCTTC. V usage is TRBV6-5 and J usage is TRBJ1-2, with no clear D. Germline assignment: CDR1 MNHEY and CDR2 SVGAGI. V was clipped by 6 bases and J by 0 bases, with 11 bases between them. This CDR3 has 14 residues.

V usage is TRBV15 and J usage is TRBJ2-5; 10 bases map to TRBD2. Germline values: CDR1 LNHNV, CDR2 YYDKDF (reference sequence). The CDR3 runs to 17 residues. Losses at the gene ends were 5 bases for V and 3 bases for J; bases not matched to a gene: 12. This CDR3 is CATSEEREGVLKETQYF. In DNA form, the CDR3 reads TGTGCCACCAGCGAAGAGCGGGAGGGAGTATTGAAAGAGACCCAGTACTTC.

Regarding this clone: The sample holds other DNA sequences that translate to the same CDR3. The chain has TRBV15 and TRBJ2-1, with TRBD2 matching 11 bases. Looked up from germline, CDR1 is LNHNV and CDR2 is YYDKDF (reference sequence). CDR3 length equals 13 residues. Losses at the gene ends were 6 bases for V and 8 bases for J; bases not matched to a gene: 3. The DNA of the CDR3 is TGTGCCACCAGACTAGCGGGAGACGATGAGCAGTTCTTC. Translating it yields CATRLAGDDEQFF.